This TCR beta chain was recovered during a study of blood T cell repertoires in COVID-19. Study background: Material from acute and convalescent COVID-19 was sourced from the United States, Italy and Spain.

Living in 24 US areas, the participants were between roughly 18 and 90 years of age. Clinical history reported by participants formed the basis on which cohorts were assigned. Source study methods: Reference gene primer amplification gave estimated nucleated cell counts. The method was immunoSEQ multiplex PCR; TCRdb's version includes in-frame clones alone and lacks a portion of them. Clonal size and the V and J genes are those of that table, whereas D and trimming came from the DNA. Among about 310,000 clones listed, over 85% were seen once. V was pared by 6 bases and J by 7 bases, with 13 bases between. CDR3 length equals 13 residues. Germline CDR1 and CDR2: SEHNR and FQNEAQ (reference sequence).

The chain employs TRBV7-9 and TRBJ1-3; D gene ambiguous. The specimen sequenced was PBMCs or T cells enriched from blood (not recorded which). The TCR was taken from a woman aged 30 to 39 who had recovered from COVID-19. The CDR3 sequence: CASRFGDSNTIYF. The CDR3 DNA follows: TGTGCCAGCAGGTTCGGGGATTCGAACACCATATATTTT.